These 4 T cell receptor beta chains came from one sample sequenced in a study of cytomegalovirus exposure and HLA in healthy donors. The PCR was carried out with 60 Vbeta primers and 13 Jbeta primers. Method: immunoSEQ multiplex PCR; TCRdb's copy keeps in-frame clones and lacks some. The sample lists 150,000 to 200,000 clones; about 80% were seen once. The sample taken for sequencing was PBMCs. These TCRs come from a woman aged 25-40 years in good health and CMV-seronegative.

This sequence joins TRBV6-5 and TRBJ2-5; D gene unclear. The V end was cut by 2 bases, the J end by 2 bases, with 15 bases between. CDR1 and CDR2 (germline): MNHEY, SVGAGI. The CDR3 length is 16 residues. The CDR3 sequence is CASSYARVAPQETQYF. CDR3 nucleotide sequence: TGTGCCAGCAGTTACGCCCGGGTGGCACCACAAGAGACCCAGTACTTC.

The rearrangement joins TRBV15 to TRBJ2-3; 7 bases are a match to TRBD1. This CDR3 comprises 14 residues. V was pared by 3 bases and J by 6 bases, with 6 bases of the junction left unmatched. CDR1 LNHNV and CDR2 YYDKDF come from the germline V gene (reference sequence). The CDR3 DNA reads TGTGCCACCAGCAGGGCAGGGGGTTCCGATACGCAGTATTTT. Its protein product is CATSRAGGSDTQYF.

This chain uses TRBV4-1 with TRBJ1-2; D perhaps matches TRBD1 (6 bases). The CDR3 totals 17 residues. The germline CDR1 and CDR2 sequences are MGHRA and YSYEKL. The V end lost 0 bases, the J end lost 5 bases, and 19 bases lay between the germline ends. This CDR3 reads CASSQESGQGRVYGYTF. The CDR3 bases are TGCGCCAGCAGCCAAGAGTCAGGGCAGGGGAGGGTTTATGGCTACACCTTC.

This CDR3 is CASASGGLSYEQYF. CDR3 coding DNA: TGTGCCAGTGCTAGCGGGGGACTCTCCTACGAGCAGTACTTC. The V call is TRBV19, the J call TRBJ2-7, with 10 bases fitting TRBD2. V trimming: 8 bases; J trimming: 0 bases; junction bases outside the gene matches: 4. CDR1 LNHDA and CDR2 SQIVND come from the germline V gene (reference sequence). This CDR3 contains 14 residues.